This T cell receptor (beta chain) was retrieved from a study of blood T cell repertoires in COVID-19. As for the study in general: Acute and convalescent COVID-19 samples came from the United States, Italy and Spain. PBMCs, B-cell-depleted T cells, or T cells provided the cDNA or gDNA that made up the material.

Participants had their cohort set by participant-reported clinical history. Each exposed participant met a COVID-19 case in the 2 weeks preceding study entry. The V end was cut by 5 bases, the J end by 3 bases, with 11 bases between. The CDR3 length is 14 residues. Germline V gene sequence: CDR1 LNHDA, CDR2 SQIVND (reference sequence). This table comes from immunoSEQ multiplex PCR, and its TCRdb copy is limited to in-frame clones, with some not included. Among about 430,000 clones listed, approximately 91% were seen once. V is TRBV19 and J is TRBJ1-3, with D hard to call. The sequence derives from a young woman who had been exposed to COVID-19. The source material was PBMCs or T cells enriched from blood (not recorded which). This chain's CDR3 is CASSGGPFGNTIYF. The CDR3 region has the DNA TGTGCCAGTAGTGGTGGGCCTTTTGGAAACACCATATATTTT. The variable domain in full, completed from reference TRBV19 and TRBJ1-3, reads DGGITQSPKYLFRKEGQNVTLSCEQNLNHDAMYWYRQDPGQGLRLIYYSQIVNDFQKGDIAEGYSVSREKKESFPLTVTSAQKNPTAFYLCASSGGPFGNTIYFGEGSWLTVV.